Below, 10 T cell receptor beta chains from the same sample are listed, as sequenced in a study of T cells in Graves' hyperthyroidism and ophthalmopathy. Amplification targeted TCR beta CDR3 regions from RNA transcripts. The HTBI primer set was used in a first-round RT-PCR of the TCR CDR3. Each CDR3 protein is one row after TCRdb ran MiXCR on the multiplex PCR reads. The sample lists around 500,000 distinct CDR3 sequences, roughly 15% occurring once. Sequencing used blood. All receptors come from a woman aged 40-49 years with Graves' hyperthyroidism.

This clonotype was observed a few times. The chain links TRBV7-9 to TRBJ2-1; no clear D. The CDR3 contains 16 residues. Germline assignment: CDR1 SEHNR and CDR2 FQNEAQ (reference sequence). V was cut by 1 base and J by 8 bases, with 18 bases left in between. The CDR3 sequence is CASSLVMRHAVDEQFF. CDR3 coding DNA: TGTGCCAGCAGCTTAGTGATGAGGCACGCAGTAGATGAGCAGTTCTTC.

Ten or more counts support this clonotype. The rearrangement uses TRBV28 and TRBJ1-1; D is ambiguous. V lost 2 bases and J 7 bases, leaving 14 bases between the germline ends. Germline values: CDR1 MDHEN, CDR2 SYDVKM. This CDR3 region has 14 residues. CDR3 DNA: TGTGCCAGCAGTTTAATCCATATTACTGGTGAAGCTTTCTTT. Its protein product is CASSLIHITGEAFF.

This clonotype was found a few times. This chain joins TRBV12-3 or TRBV12-4 and TRBJ2-3; D call uncertain. V dropped 3 bases and J dropped 4 bases, with 8 bases sitting between them. The CDR3 totals 13 residues. The DNA for the CDR3 is TGTGCCAGCAGTTTTATGGCAGCAGATACGCAGTATTTT. Amino acids: CASSFMAADTQYF.

The table lists this clonotype with many counts. The CDR3 sequence: CASSFASGSLYEQYF. The CDR3 coding sequence is TGTGCCAGCAGTTTTGCTAGCGGGAGCTTGTACGAGCAGTACTTC. The chain combines TRBV12-3 or TRBV12-4 with TRBJ2-7, with 10 bases identical to TRBD2. The CDR3 covers 15 residues. Trimming removed 3 bases from V and 4 bases from J; junction bases left unmatched: 6.

This clonotype was picked up many times. CDR3 bases: TGCGCCAGCAGCTTGACTAGCGCCTACGAGCAGTACTTC. The encoded protein is CASSLTSAYEQYF. V is TRBV5-1 and J is TRBJ2-7; 7 bases agree with TRBD2. CDR3 length equals 13 residues. CDR1 is SGHRS and CDR2 is YFSETQ in the germline V gene. V shed 1 base, J shed 2 bases, and the junction held 0 bases outside the gene matches.

In its sample, this clonotype was seen a few times. This chain connects TRBV29-1 to TRBJ2-7, with 12 positions matching TRBD1. The CDR3 has 13 amino acids. V lost 6 bases and J lost 7; bases outside the gene matches: 7. Germline V CDR1 and CDR2: SQVTM, ANQGSEA. The CDR3 region has the DNA TGCAGCGTCGCCGGGACAGGGGGCCGGGAGCAGTACTTC. It yields the protein CSVAGTGGREQYF.

This clonotype is a singleton in its sample. The CDR3 DNA follows: TGCAGCGTTGGGGTCCAGGGGTACTACGAGCAGTACTTC. Its translation: CSVGVQGYYEQYF. This rearrangement joins TRBV29-1 to TRBJ2-7; TRBD1 is a possible D gene (6 bases). CDR1 is SQVTM and CDR2 is ANQGSEA in the germline V gene. Between the trimmed V and J ends, which lost 4 bases and 3 bases, there was a span of 13 bases. This CDR3 contains 13 residues.

In its sample, this clonotype was seen many times. This chain connects TRBV7-2 to TRBJ1-4, with D unclear. This CDR3 contains 13 residues. In germline, CDR1 is SGHTA, CDR2 FQGNSA. The ends were cut back, 1 base at V and 8 bases at J, with 8 bases in the middle. DNA for the CDR3: TGTGCCAGCAGCTTAGGATCCTTAGAAAAACTGTTTTTT. Amino acids: CASSLGSLEKLFF.

This clonotype came up a few times. V gene TRBV6-1 combines with J gene TRBJ2-2; 8 bases line up with TRBD1. The ends lost 5 bases at V and 2 bases at J; junction bases unmatched: 4. CDR3 length: 15 amino acids. Germline V gives CDR1 MNHNS, CDR2 SASEGT. The CDR3 sequence is CASSPGQVNTGELFF. DNA of the CDR3: TGTGCCAGCAGTCCGGGACAGGTTAACACCGGGGAGCTGTTTTTT.

The genes are TRBV11-2 and TRBJ1-2, with 8 positions matching TRBD1. CDR1 and CDR2 (germline): SGHAT, FQNNGV. This CDR3 has 14 amino acids. J gave up 7 bases and V 1 base, and 5 bases lay outside the gene matches. CDR3 bases: TGTGCCAGCAGCTTAGGGACAGGGAGCCCTGGCTACACCTTC. This encodes CASSLGTGSPGYTF.